This T cell receptor (beta chain) emerged from a study of shared clonotypes between healthy human individuals. V lost 0 bases and J lost 0, with 7 bases in between. CDR3 length: 15 amino acids. CDR1 SGHKS and CDR2 YYEKEE come from the germline V gene (reference sequence). Here immunoSEQ multiplex PCR was the method, and the copy in TCRdb shows in-frame clones only, minus some. The sample includes about 2.4 million clones, approximately 94% of them seen just once. Sequenced material: naive CD4+ T cells from PBMCs. As for subset: CD45RA+ positively selected. This receptor was identified in a man younger than 30 in good health. Some clones in this sample may be carry-over from other donors' samples. This chain uses TRBV5-5 with TRBJ2-1, with D uncertain. Written as DNA, the CDR3 is TGTGCCAGCAGCTTGGACTTGAACTCCTACAATGAGCAGTTCTTC. It specifies CASSLDLNSYNEQFF.